This is a list of T cell receptor beta chains from one sample in a study of T cell responses to AZD1222 COVID-19 vaccine. Produced via immunoSEQ multiplex PCR; TCRdb's table is partial and in-frame only. The sample holds 110,000 to 150,000 clones; 85% to 90% are singletons and the top ten take about 1.5%. The sequences come from peripheral blood, collected on day 0 of AZD1222 vaccination. Receptors originate from an adult in good health. The CDR3 runs from the conserved cysteine through the conserved F or W. The D gene is left open where the match is weak. Not every row has a clone size; where given, it reads once, few, many or a size class.

>13|-|TRBJ1-5|TRBV5-1|-
CASSSSGPQPQHF
TGCGCCAGCAGCTCTTCAGGGCCTCAGCCCCAGCATTTT
>15|-|TRBJ2-2|TRBV27|-
CASTPDGRWTGELFF
TGTGCCAGCACTCCGGACGGAAGGTGGACCGGGGAGCTGTTTTTT
>14|-|TRBJ1-1|TRBV27|-
CASSFQGTDTEAFF
TGTGCCAGCAGTTTTCAGGGAACGGACACTGAAGCTTTCTTT
>13|-|TRBJ1-1|TRBV5-1|few
CASSLGLDTEAFF
TGCGCCAGCAGTCTTGGCCTCGACACTGAAGCTTTCTTT
>16|TRBD1|TRBJ2-7|TRBV11-1|-
CASRSRQGTLLAEQYF
TGTGCCAGCAGGTCTCGACAGGGGACCCTTCTGGCGGAGCAGTACTTC
>13|-|TRBJ2-3|TRBV24-1|-
CATGGRKADTQYF
TGTGCCACCGGGGGGCGCAAGGCAGATACGCAGTATTTT
>17|-|TRBJ1-3|TRBV7-8|-
CASSLASGAFSGNTIYF
TGTGCCAGCAGCTTAGCTTCAGGTGCTTTCTCTGGAAACACCATATATTTT
>14|TRBD2|TRBJ2-3|TRBV10-3|-
CAISSGGSTDTQYF
TGTGCCATCAGTAGCGGGGGGAGCACAGATACGCAGTATTTT
>17|TRBD2|TRBJ2-1|TRBV10-3|-
CAISEFASGSSYNEQFF
TGTGCCATCAGTGAGTTCGCTAGCGGTAGTTCCTACAATGAGCAGTTCTTC
>15|-|TRBJ1-2|TRBV19|once
CASSIGRPGNYGYTF
TGTGCCAGTAGTATAGGCCGGCCGGGCAACTATGGCTACACCTTC
>12|-|TRBJ2-7|TRBV10-2|-
CASSAVSYEQYF
TGCGCCAGCAGCGCAGTCTCCTACGAGCAGTACTTC